This T cell receptor beta chain was observed in a study of shared clonotypes between healthy human individuals. V was shortened by 4 bases and J by 2 bases, with 10 bases between the two germline ends. Per the germline V gene, CDR1 is SGHDT and CDR2 is YYEEEE. This CDR3 has 14 amino acids. Assay: immunoSEQ multiplex PCR; the TCRdb copy retains only in-frame clones and omits some. Among 1 million to 1.2 million clones listed, about 80% were seen once. The chain uses TRBV5-6 and TRBJ2-1; D is unclear. The receptor was isolated from a man aged 18 to 29 in good health. Some clones in this sample may be carry-over from other donors' samples. Material: memory CD4+ T cells from PBMCs. Documented subset: CD45RA-negative fraction. The CDR3 loop reads CASSPSGTYNEQFF. The CDR3 nucleotides read TGTGCCAGCAGCCCTTCCGGCACCTACAATGAGCAGTTCTTC.